A single T cell receptor beta chain is shown here with its context. Its antigen is still unknown. The V and J ends lost 5 bases and 9 bases, in that order; junction bases with no gene match: 8. Germline V lookup: CDR1 MDHEN, CDR2 SYDVKM. The CDR3 runs to 14 residues. The data were obtained in a study of CD8+ T cells in alopecia areata. On the study more broadly: The study gave treated patients oral tofacitinib at 5 to 10 mg twice daily. Tofacitinib therapy lasting 6 to 18 months was followed by 6 months off drug.

General study points: It was lesional scalp, especially alopecia totalis/universalis, that showed higher clonality than normal scalp.

Sequencing templates came from extracted RNA that was reverse transcribed into cDNA. Measured with immunoSEQ multiplex PCR; TCRdb has only the in-frame clones, and not every one. The sample includes some 120,000 clones, about 57% of them seen just once. Collected material from alopecia areata patients comprised lesional scalp punch biopsies and peripheral blood. The sample here was CD4+ T cells sorted from blood, taken at week 0. This chain links TRBV28 with TRBJ2-1; 9 bases align to TRBD2. The origin of this receptor is a human donor with alopecia areata. In nucleotides, the CDR3 is TGTGCCAGCAGTCGTGTAGCGGGAGCCTCTGAGCAGTTCTTC. Its protein is CASSRVAGASEQFF.